This TCR beta chain was retrieved from a study of a mutant IDH1 vaccine in newly diagnosed glioma. Assay: immunoSEQ multiplex PCR; the TCRdb copy retains only in-frame clones and omits some. The sample shows around 100,000 clones, 75% to 90% of them seen only once. The CDR3 has 15 amino acids. In germline, CDR1 is SGHAT, CDR2 FQNNGV. V lost 1 base and J lost 8, with 15 bases in between. Notes on this clone: Antigen specificity is unknown.

Time point given: week 11, during vaccination. All doses held 300 ug of mutant IDH1 20-mer peptide, with topical imiquimod. This sequence was found in a woman in her forties or fifties with glioma. The chain couples TRBV11-2 to TRBJ2-1, with a weak D call TRBD1 (5 bases). The specimen was PBMCs, collected from a glioma patient whose treatment included an IDH1 peptide vaccine. CDR3 amino acids: CASSLAPRSRDEQFF. The CDR3 DNA sequence: TGTGCCAGCAGCTTAGCCCCCCGGAGCAGGGATGAGCAGTTCTTC.